This TCR beta chain was recorded in a study of blood T cells in healthy people across ages. This clonotype was seen only a few times. Trimming pared 4 bases from V and 9 bases from J, leaving 17 bases between. This CDR3 contains 13 residues. The V gene's germline CDR1 is SGHRS and CDR2 YFSETQ. The use of a sample-barcoded 5' primer and a J-beta primer mix characterized a second PCR of roughly 6 to 11 cycles. TCRdb re-analysed the 5' RACE reads in MiXCR, keeping a single row per CDR3 protein. The sample lists hundreds of thousands of distinct CDR3 sequences, over 40% occurring once. The V and J genes are TRBV5-1 and TRBJ2-7; D is ambiguous. The sample comprised blood. This TCR was sampled from an elderly man in good health. This chain's CDR3 is CASSTAGSQSQYF. In DNA form, the CDR3 reads TGCGCCAGCAGCACGGCCGGGTCCCAATCGCAGTACTTC.